Presented here are 14 T cell receptor beta chains from one specimen sequenced in a study of cytomegalovirus exposure and HLA in healthy donors (TCRdb year 2017). The library relied on the immunoSEQ multiplex PCR assay. For the multiplex PCR, a mixture combining 60 forward primers for TCR Vbeta segments and 13 reverse primers for TCR Jbeta segments was used. TCRdb limited this immuneACCESS table to in-frame rearrangements with V and J called. A share of clones is missing; checked studies link under half to unresolved V genes, and the rest is unexplained. The table for this sample lists about 67,000 clones; around 63% of them were counted only once. Around 2% of the sample is in the top ten clones. Material for sequencing was PBMCs. All receptors come from a woman in her twenties or thirties in good health and CMV-seronegative.

This clone appeared a few times. The rearrangement joins TRBV5-4 to TRBJ1-1; D might be TRBD1 (6 bases). In germline, CDR1 is SGHNT, CDR2 YYREEE (reference sequence). The CDR3 consists of 16 residues. V shed 0 bases and J shed 1 base, with 13 bases lying between them. CDR3 DNA: TGTGCCAGCAGCTTGGGGCGCCGGACAGCGAACACTGAAGCTTTCTTT. As protein: CASSLGRRTANTEAFF.

The chain links TRBV6-5 to TRBJ2-1; TRBD2 aligns across 8 bases. The CDR3 has 14 amino acids. J gave up 5 bases and V 7 bases, and 7 bases lay outside the gene matches. Germline lookup yields CDR1 MNHEY and CDR2 SVGAGI. The CDR3 bases are TGTGCCAGCAAGCGGGGGACCGCCAACAATGAGCAGTTCTTC. The encoded protein is CASKRGTANNEQFF.

V and J are TRBV30 and TRBJ1-2; D might be TRBD1 (5 bases). The CDR3 spans 15 residues. In germline, CDR1 is GTSNPN, CDR2 SVGIG (reference sequence). Trimming stripped 4 bases from V and 6 bases from J, with 21 bases between. In DNA, the CDR3 is TGTGCCTGGAACCTCGTTTTAAGGGGCGCAGATGGCTACACCTTC. Its protein product is CAWNLVLRGADGYTF.

This clone ranks as medium-sized. The chain has TRBV19 and TRBJ2-7; 14 nucleotides agree with TRBD2. CDR1 is LNHDA and CDR2 is SQIVND in the germline V gene (reference sequence). CDR3 length: 16 amino acids. V lost 5 bases to trimming and J lost 0 bases; unmatched junction nucleotides: 3. The CDR3, as DNA: TGTGCCAGTAGTGTCGGGACTAGCGGGAGCTCCTACGAGCAGTACTTC. Translating gives CASSVGTSGSSYEQYF.

This clone was detected once. The chain has TRBV6-1 and TRBJ2-3, with a possible D match to TRBD2 (6 bases). Trimming shortened V by 4 bases and J by 2 bases, and 10 bases separated the two germline ends. This CDR3 is built from 14 residues. Germline V gene data show CDR1 as MNHNS and CDR2 as SASEGT. The CDR3 loop reads CASSVLANTDTQYF. DNA for the CDR3: TGTGCCAGCAGTGTGCTAGCGAACACAGATACGCAGTATTTT.

The genes are TRBV2 and TRBJ2-1, with 7 bases aligning to TRBD1. Germline trimming cut 8 bases from V and 4 bases from J; bases unmatched to any gene: 14. Germline V CDR1 and CDR2: SNHLY, FYNNEI. This CDR3 region has 16 residues. The CDR3 DNA reads as TGTGCCAGCCAGATACGTCGACAGGGCCGTTACAATGAGCAGTTCTTC. It translates to CASQIRRQGRYNEQFF.

This clone appeared a single time. A read error may account for a junction end that differs from germline. V gene TRBV7-9 combines with J gene TRBJ2-5; 13 nucleotides agree with TRBD2. This CDR3 is built from 17 residues. Looked up from germline, CDR1 is SEHNR and CDR2 is FQNEAQ (reference sequence). For the CDR3, the DNA is TGTTCCAGCAGCTTAACGGGACTAGCGGGGCCCCAAGAGACCCAGTACTTC. Translating gives CSSSLTGLAGPQETQYF.

The V call is TRBV5-8, the J call TRBJ2-2; 13 nucleotides align to TRBD2. The CDR3 has 15 residues. V was pared by 4 bases and J by 7 bases, with 4 bases of the junction left unmatched. CDR1 is SGHTS, CDR2 YDEGEE, per germline. The DNA for the CDR3 is TGTGCCAGCAGCACTAGCGGGGGGGCCGTCGGGGAGCTGTTTTTT. As protein: CASSTSGGAVGELFF.

This clone occurred once. The rearrangement links TRBV2 to TRBJ2-7; 9 positions match TRBD1. The trim removed 4 bases at V and 3 bases at J, leaving 7 bases unmatched. CDR1 and CDR2 from the germline V gene are SNHLY and FYNNEI. This CDR3 comprises 15 residues. Written as DNA, the CDR3 is TGTGCCAGCAGTGCACCGGGACAGGGACTCTACGAGCAGTACTTC. This encodes CASSAPGQGLYEQYF.

The rearrangement joins TRBV18 to TRBJ2-7; no clear D. The germline V gene encodes CDR1 KGHSH and CDR2 LQKENI. The V end lost 6 bases, the J end lost 0 bases, and 6 bases lay between the germline ends. The CDR3 loop spans 12 amino acids. The chain's CDR3 is CASSSSSYEQYF. The DNA of the CDR3 is TGTGCCAGCTCCTCCAGCTCCTACGAGCAGTACTTC.

The rearrangement joins TRBV5-4 to TRBJ1-1; a possible D gene is TRBD1 (5 bases). CDR1 is SGHNT, CDR2 YYREEE, per germline (reference sequence). The V end lost 6 bases, the J end lost 0 bases, and 15 bases lay between the germline ends. This CDR3 spans 15 amino acids. For the CDR3, the DNA is TGTGCCAGCAAGCGGGGGGGAGCCATGAACACTGAAGCTTTCTTT. This encodes CASKRGGAMNTEAFF.

The chain links TRBV19 to TRBJ2-7; 9 bases map to TRBD2. Germline V gene data show CDR1 as LNHDA and CDR2 as SQIVND (reference sequence). The CDR3 is made up of 15 amino acids. The V gene end was trimmed by 3 bases and the J gene end by 4 bases; junction bases not matched to a gene: 7. The CDR3 is CASSMMGLAGYEQYF. The DNA for the CDR3 is TGTGCCAGTAGTATGATGGGGCTAGCGGGATACGAGCAGTACTTC.

The chain joins TRBV6-1 to TRBJ2-5, with a possible D match to TRBD1 (5 bases). The CDR3 extends over 15 amino acids. Looked up from germline, CDR1 is MNHNS and CDR2 is SASEGT. The V and J ends lost 2 bases and 6 bases respectively, with 16 bases between them. The CDR3 loop is CASSETGQGWQTQYF. CDR3 DNA: TGTGCCAGCAGTGAAACCGGGCAGGGTTGGCAGACCCAGTACTTC.

The V gene is TRBV6-5, the J gene TRBJ2-7; TRBD2 matches at 7 bases. Germline V gene data show CDR1 as MNHEY and CDR2 as SVGAGI. The CDR3 is made up of 15 amino acids. Losses at the gene ends were 7 bases for V and 4 bases for J; bases not matched to a gene: 13. Here the CDR3 reads CASTPTSGGSYEQYF. As DNA, the CDR3 is TGTGCCAGCACCCCGACATCGGGGGGTAGTTACGAGCAGTACTTC.